This is a list of T cell receptor beta chains from one sample in a study of blood T cell repertoires in COVID-19. Generated by immunoSEQ multiplex PCR, the TCRdb table keeps only in-frame clones and is missing some. This table has about 190,000 clones, 85% to 90% appearing once. Sample: peripheral blood. The source of these receptors is a human donor in a cohort sampled during active COVID-19. Both conserved end residues are part of each CDR3. The D gene is left open where the match is weak. Only part of the rows carry a size: once, few, many, or a class if the clone is expanded.

TRBJ2-5 | TRBD2 | - | TRBV27 | 18 | CASSLLGSGRGVQETQYF | TGTGCCAGCAGTTTATTGGGTAGCGGGAGGGGGGTCCAAGAGACCCAGTACTTC
TRBJ1-4 | - | - | TRBV28 | 15 | CASSLEGRTNEKLFF | TGTGCCAGCAGTTTGGAGGGTCGAACTAATGAAAAACTGTTTTTT
TRBJ2-5 | TRBD1 | - | TRBV18 | 17 | CASSTGTARSGQETQYF | TGTGCCAGCTCCACGGGGACAGCCCGGTCTGGCCAAGAGACCCAGTACTTC
TRBJ2-1 | TRBD2 | - | TRBV2 | 15 | CASRSGAGGFNEQFF | TGTGCCAGCAGAAGTGGGGCGGGGGGGTTCAATGAGCAGTTCTTC
TRBJ1-1 | - | few | TRBV5-1 | 13 | CASKNTGGTEAFF | TGCGCCAGCAAAAACACCGGGGGGACTGAAGCTTTCTTT
TRBJ1-1 | - | - | TRBV28 | 12 | CASSRQRRGAFF | TGTGCCAGCAGCCGCCAAAGGCGAGGAGCTTTCTTT
TRBJ2-7 | TRBD2 | - | TRBV3-1/TRBV3-2 | 14 | CASSESGRYYEQYF | TGTGCCAGCAGTGAAAGCGGGAGGTACTACGAGCAGTACTTC
TRBJ2-3 | - | - | TRBV5-4 | 15 | CASSQTGEGLNTQYF | TGTGCCAGCAGCCAGACAGGGGAGGGTTTGAATACGCAGTATTTT
TRBJ1-5 | - | - | TRBV27 | 13 | CASSLSRDQPQHF | TGTGCCAGCAGTTTAAGTCGCGATCAGCCCCAGCATTTT
TRBJ1-1 | TRBD1 | - | TRBV7-8 | 15 | CASSSPGQVSAEAFF | TGTGCCAGCAGCTCGCCGGGACAGGTATCGGCTGAAGCTTTCTTT
TRBJ1-1 | TRBD1 | - | TRBV7-9 | 14 | CASSSGTGDTEAFF | TGTGCCAGCAGCTCCGGGACAGGGGACACTGAAGCTTTCTTT
TRBJ1-1 | TRBD1 | - | TRBV28 | 15 | CASSPDTGVNTEAFF | TGTGCCAGCAGTCCAGATACAGGGGTGAACACTGAAGCTTTCTTT
TRBJ2-3 | - | - | TRBV5-4 | 13 | CASSPGTGDTQYF | TGTGCCAGCAGCCCAGGGACTGGAGATACGCAGTATTTT
TRBJ2-1 | - | - | TRBV7-8 | 17 | CASSFPKIPTLYDEQFF | TGTGCCAGCAGCTTCCCGAAGATCCCAACTCTCTATGATGAGCAGTTCTTC
TRBJ1-2 | - | - | TRBV10-3 | 14 | CAITQGLTPYGYTF | TGTGCCATCACCCAGGGGCTCACCCCCTATGGCTACACCTTC
TRBJ2-3 | TRBD2 | - | TRBV27 | 15 | CASSFVSGSADTQYF | TGTGCCAGCAGTTTTGTGAGCGGGAGCGCAGATACGCAGTATTTT
TRBJ2-2 | - | - | TRBV10-3 | 14 | CAISDRWNTGELFF | TGTGCCATCAGTGATCGGTGGAACACCGGGGAGCTGTTTTTT
TRBJ1-2 | TRBD1 | - | TRBV28 | 14 | CASSLTGGGYGYTF | TGTGCCAGCAGTCTGACAGGGGGCGGCTATGGCTACACCTTC
TRBJ2-3 | - | - | TRBV6-5 | 13 | CASSWTSTDTQYF | TGTGCCAGCTCATGGACTAGCACAGATACGCAGTATTTT
TRBJ1-6 | - | - | TRBV4-2 | 18 | CASSQEVRRDRLISPLHF | TGTGCCAGCAGCCAAGAGGTCAGAAGAGACAGGCTGATTTCACCCCTCCACTTT
TRBJ2-1 | TRBD1 | - | TRBV3-1/TRBV3-2 | 15 | CASSQDSGQGYEQFF | TGTGCCAGCAGCCAAGATTCCGGACAGGGGTATGAGCAGTTCTTC
TRBJ1-1 | - | - | TRBV10-3 | 11 | CAISVGTEAFF | TGTGCCATCAGTGTCGGCACTGAAGCTTTCTTT
TRBJ1-1 | TRBD1 | - | TRBV9 | 15 | CASSVSQGANTEAFF | TGTGCCAGCAGCGTAAGCCAGGGGGCGAACACTGAAGCTTTCTTT
TRBJ1-2 | TRBD1 | - | TRBV15 | 15 | CATSKAGQGVGGYTF | TGTGCCACCAGTAAAGCGGGACAGGGGGTTGGTGGCTACACCTTC
TRBJ1-5 | TRBD1 | - | TRBV6-5 | 14 | CASGDRYSNQPQHF | TGTGCCAGCGGGGACAGATATAGCAATCAGCCCCAGCATTTT
TRBJ1-1 | TRBD1 | - | TRBV10-3 | 15 | CAISESDRGGTEAFF | TGTGCCATCAGTGAGTCTGACAGGGGTGGCACTGAAGCTTTCTTT
TRBJ1-4 | - | - | TRBV7-9 | 14 | CASSFQGFNEKLFF | TGTGCCAGCAGCTTTCAGGGCTTTAATGAAAAACTGTTTTTT